This paragraph covers one T cell receptor beta chain sequence. The data were produced by immunoSEQ multiplex PCR, yet TCRdb's version contains in-frame clones alone and is incomplete. This table has some 200,000 clones, approximately 80% appearing once. J gave up 3 bases and V 6 bases, and 5 bases lay outside the gene matches. The germline CDR1 and CDR2 sequences are SGHAT and FQDESV (reference sequence). The CDR3 runs 15 residues. This entry is derived from a study of blood T cell repertoires in COVID-19. Study context: Both acute and convalescent COVID-19 samples were obtained from the United States, Italy and Spain. From T cells, B-cell-depleted T cells, or PBMCs came the material, which was cDNA or gDNA.

Sequenced sample: PBMCs or T cells enriched from blood (not recorded which). The receptor comes from a woman aged 45-65 years who had recovered from COVID-19. The rearrangement links TRBV11-1 to TRBJ2-1; TRBD1 aligns across 10 bases. Here the CDR3 reads CASRSDRGNYNEQFF. CDR3 DNA: TGTGCCAGCAGATCGGACAGGGGGAACTACAATGAGCAGTTCTTC.